Sequencing of this T cell receptor (beta chain) was carried out in a study of beta chain features in type 1 diabetes. Study overall: Sorted cells numbering some 110 million were examined across all samples.

Findings and caveats of the study: Healthy donors had naive, central memory and Treg TCRB repertoires that appeared less similar than those seen among patients. The study found moderately but significantly shorter TCRB CDR3s in all four CD4+ subsets of Type 1 diabetes patients. PCR might show a preference for shorter templates, equally across patients and controls.

Worth noting for this clone: Its specificity is not known.

The entirety of the isolated RNA underwent reverse transcription, so expressed TCRB transcripts were sequenced. Profiling relied on immunoSEQ multiplex PCR, and the TCRdb table lists in-frame clones only, not all of them. The sample holds approximately 140,000 clones, roughly 10% seen once. The CDR3 loop spans 15 amino acids. V dropped 1 base and J dropped 0 bases, with 9 bases sitting between them. CDR1 and CDR2 (germline): SNHLY, FYNNEI. This receptor was obtained from a young man with type 1 diabetes. Sample: central memory CD4+ T cells from blood. The chain uses TRBV2 and TRBJ2-5; D perhaps matches TRBD1 (6 bases). The CDR3 DNA sequence: TGTGCCAGCAGTGAAGGTCGACAGGACCAAGAGACCCAGTACTTC. Translated: CASSEGRQDQETQYF.